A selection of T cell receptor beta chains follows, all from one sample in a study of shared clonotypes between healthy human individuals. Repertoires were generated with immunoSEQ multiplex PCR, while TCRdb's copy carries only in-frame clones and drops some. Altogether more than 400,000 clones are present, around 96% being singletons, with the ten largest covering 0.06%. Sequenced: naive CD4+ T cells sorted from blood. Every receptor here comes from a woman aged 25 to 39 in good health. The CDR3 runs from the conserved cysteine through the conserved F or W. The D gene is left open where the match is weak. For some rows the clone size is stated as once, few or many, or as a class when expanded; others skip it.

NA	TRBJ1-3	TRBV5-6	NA	TGTGCCAGCAGCTTCTATAGGACACTTCTACGCTCTGGAAACACCATATATTTT	CASSFYRTLLRSGNTIYF
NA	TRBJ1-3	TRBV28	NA	TGTGCCAGCAGCTCCTCGGCTGGAAACACCATATATTTT	CASSSSAGNTIYF
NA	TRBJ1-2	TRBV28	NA	TGTGCCAGCAGTTTATTGGGCACCTATGATGGCTACACCTTC	CASSLLGTYDGYTF
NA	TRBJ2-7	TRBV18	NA	TGTGCCAGCTCACCAAACAGGGACGAGCAGTACTTC	CASSPNRDEQYF
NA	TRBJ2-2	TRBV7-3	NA	TGTGCCAGCAGCTTAGTGGGCATCACCGGGGAGCTGTTTTTT	CASSLVGITGELFF
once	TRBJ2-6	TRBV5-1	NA	TGCGCCAGCAGCTTGGGGGAGGCCAACGTCCTGACTTTC	CASSLGEANVLTF
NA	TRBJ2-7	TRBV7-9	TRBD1	TGTGCCAGCAGCTCTAGCCCTCGGACAGGGGGACCCTACGAGCAGTACTTC	CASSSSPRTGGPYEQYF
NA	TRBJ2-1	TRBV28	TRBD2	TGTGCCAGCAGGGGGACTAGCCCCTACAATGAGCAGTTCTTC	CASRGTSPYNEQFF
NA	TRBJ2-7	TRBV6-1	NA	TGTGCCAGCAGTCCCCGAAGCCCCACCTACGAGCAGTACTTC	CASSPRSPTYEQYF
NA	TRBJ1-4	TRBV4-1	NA	TGCGCCAGCAGCCAAGATGTCGGGCTACATAATGAAAAACTGTTTTTT	CASSQDVGLHNEKLFF
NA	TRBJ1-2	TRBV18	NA	TGTGCCAGCTCACCACCGTCTTCCAGGGGAAATGGCTACACCTTC	CASSPPSSRGNGYTF